The 26 T cell receptor beta chains given below trace back to one sample, sequenced in a study of vaccination and CD4 T cells after COVID-19. Treatment here: approximately nine-day PBMC culture with coronavirus spike peptide pools or control peptides (ViraFEST assay). It was before the COVID-19 pandemic (2011-2018) that the unexposed donor's CD4+ T cells were collected. These TCRs' antigens remain unknown. The study sequenced cultured CD4+ T cell DNA using the Oncomine TCR Beta short-read assay. TCRdb reprocessed the PCR reads with MiXCR, giving one entry per CDR3 protein. The sample carries a few thousand distinct CDR3 sequences, about 48% recorded once. Sample: CD4+ T cells from blood, cultured in vitro. These receptors were collected from a human donor in good health.

The chain employs TRBV29-1 and TRBJ1-1, with a tentative D call TRBD1 (5 bases). This CDR3 has 13 amino acids. Germline V CDR1 and CDR2: SQVTM, ANQGSEA. The V end was cut by 6 bases, the J end by 9 bases, with 20 bases between. The CDR3 reads CSVHYPGRTQAFF. The CDR3 DNA is TGCAGCGTCCATTATCCAGGGAGGACCCAAGCTTTCTTT.

This clonotype was seen more than once but under ten times. V gene TRBV7-2 combines with J gene TRBJ1-3; 8 bases map to TRBD1. CDR1 SGHTA and CDR2 FQGNSA come from the germline V gene. CDR3 length: 15 residues. The V gene end was trimmed by 5 bases and the J gene end by 3 bases; junction bases not matched to a gene: 6. The DNA of the CDR3 is TGTGCCAGCAGCCACCGGGACAGGCTTGGAAACACCATATATTTT. It yields the protein CASSHRDRLGNTIYF.

This clonotype was observed a few times. The J gene is TRBJ1-6, the V gene TRBV19, with 9 bases identical to TRBD1. Germline V lookup: CDR1 LNHDA, CDR2 SQIVND (reference sequence). V was pared by 7 bases and J by 9 bases, with 7 bases of the junction left unmatched. The CDR3 is 14 residues long. CDR3 coding DNA: TGTGCCAGTACCTTGGGACAGGGTACTTCACCCCTCCACTTT. Translating gives CASTLGQGTSPLHF.

The V call is TRBV6-4, the J call TRBJ1-2; TRBD1 aligns across 11 bases. V trimming: 6 bases; J trimming: 7 bases; junction bases outside the gene matches: 4. The CDR3 has 13 residues. Germline V gives CDR1 MRHNA, CDR2 SNTAGT. The CDR3: CASRGGTGGGYTF. The CDR3 DNA reads TGTGCCAGCAGAGGTGGGACAGGGGGTGGCTACACCTTC.

This clonotype showed up just a few times. The chain has TRBV2 and TRBJ2-1; 7 positions match TRBD2. The V segment lost 8 bases and the J segment 5 bases; nucleotides outside the gene matches: 0. CDR3 length equals 11 residues. The germline CDR1 and CDR2 sequences are SNHLY and FYNNEI. Written as DNA, the CDR3 is TGTGCCAGCGGGGGGGACAATGAGCAGTTCTTC. Its protein product is CASGGDNEQFF.

This clonotype showed up just a few times. The genes are TRBV29-1 and TRBJ2-5; D might be TRBD2 (6 bases). The CDR3 sequence is 15 residues long. Germline CDR1 is SQVTM and CDR2 is ANQGSEA. V was trimmed by 4 bases and J by 5 bases, leaving 20 bases between them. DNA for the CDR3: TGCAGCGTTGCGTACCTCACTAGCCCTGGGGAGACCCAGTACTTC. Encoded protein: CSVAYLTSPGETQYF.

The chain is built from TRBV10-2 and TRBJ1-1; 9 nucleotides match TRBD1. V was pared by 1 base and J by 6 bases, with 6 bases of the junction left unmatched. CDR1 WSHSY and CDR2 SAAADI come from the germline V gene. The CDR3 runs 15 residues. CDR3 coding DNA: TGCGCCAGCAGTGAGTACGGGACAGGGTTCGCTGAAGCTTTCTTT. It is translated as CASSEYGTGFAEAFF.

The V and J genes are TRBV14 and TRBJ1-1; a possible D gene is TRBD1 (5 bases). With 1 base removed from V and 10 bases from J, the gap between germline ends came to 16 bases. CDR1 and CDR2 from the germline V gene are SGHDN and FVKESK. This CDR3 is built from 14 residues. In DNA, the CDR3 is TGTGCCAGCAGCCAAGTCCAGGGAGCGGTAGGAGCTTTCTTT. Amino acid sequence: CASSQVQGAVGAFF. The variable domain in full, completed from reference TRBV14 and TRBJ1-1, reads EAGVTQFPSHSVIEKGQTVTLRCDPISGHDNLYWYRRVMGKEIKFLLHFVKESKQDESGMPNNRFLAERTGGTYSTLKVQPAELEDSGVYFCASSQVQGAVGAFFGQGTRLTVV.

The J gene is TRBJ2-1, the V gene TRBV20-1; perhaps D is TRBD1 or TRBD2 (5 bases each). The CDR3 length is 13 residues. The germline V gene encodes CDR1 DFQATT and CDR2 SNEGSKA (reference sequence). Between the trimmed V and J ends, which lost 6 bases and 6 bases, there was a span of 15 bases. The CDR3 coding sequence is TGCAGTGCCTTAACCACAGGAGGCAATGAGCAGTTCTTC. Translation: CSALTTGGNEQFF.

The CDR3 DNA reads as TGTGCTAGTGGCAGTAGCGGGGGAGCCTACGAGCAGTACTTC. Translating it yields CASGSSGGAYEQYF. This chain connects TRBV12-5 to TRBJ2-7; TRBD2 matches 9 bases. This CDR3 spans 14 amino acids. J lost 2 bases, V lost 6 bases, and 5 bases had no gene match. The germline V gene encodes CDR1 LGHNT and CDR2 FRNRAP.

The CDR3 protein is CASSLSGSGAVGGYTF. In DNA, the CDR3 is TGTGCCAGCAGTTTATCGGGGTCAGGGGCGGTCGGGGGCTACACCTTC. The V gene is TRBV27, the J gene TRBJ1-2; D possibly corresponds to TRBD1 (6 bases). The CDR3 is 16 amino acids. V was shortened by 0 bases and J by 8 bases, with 19 bases between the two germline ends. Per germline, CDR1 MNHEY and CDR2 SMNVEV (reference sequence).

Only a few counts were recorded for this clonotype. The J gene is TRBJ1-2, the V gene TRBV6-1; tentative D call: TRBD1 (5 bases). The CDR3 consists of 14 residues. Germline values: CDR1 MNHNS, CDR2 SASEGT. Trimming cost V 7 bases and J 4 bases, with 16 bases left between them. CDR3 DNA: TGTGCCAGCACTCAGGGCTTTCCATCCTATGGCTACACCTTC. Translation gives CASTQGFPSYGYTF.

This clonotype turned up a few times. V usage is TRBV7-9 and J usage is TRBJ1-5; no definite D call. Germline loops: CDR1 SEHNR, CDR2 FQNEAQ (reference sequence). V lost 5 bases to trimming and J lost 6 bases, with 11 bases between them. The CDR3 runs to 13 residues. CDR3 sequence: CASSDGPFQPQHF. In DNA form, the CDR3 reads TGTGCCAGCAGCGATGGCCCTTTTCAGCCCCAGCATTTT.

V gene TRBV7-9 combines with J gene TRBJ1-2, with 7 bases matching TRBD1. With V trimmed by 8 bases and J by 5 bases, 2 bases remained unmatched. The CDR3 runs 11 residues. CDR1 and CDR2 (germline): SEHNR, FQNEAQ (reference sequence). CDR3 DNA: TGTGCCAGCGACAGGGAGTATGGCTACACCTTC. It translates to CASDREYGYTF.

The rearrangement links TRBV6-4 to TRBJ2-2; the D gene is possibly TRBD2 (6 bases). In germline, CDR1 is MRHNA, CDR2 SNTAGT. The CDR3 runs to 14 residues. The V end was cut by 8 bases, the J end by 3 bases, with 13 bases between. CDR3: CASRRREDTGELFF. Here the CDR3 DNA reads TGTGCCAGCCGGCGGAGGGAGGACACCGGGGAGCTGTTTTTT.

This chain joins TRBV20-1 and TRBJ2-7; either TRBD1 or TRBD2 may supply D (5 bases each). The V end lost 0 bases, the J end lost 7 bases, and 10 bases lay between the germline ends. Looked up from germline, CDR1 is DFQATT and CDR2 is SNEGSKA (reference sequence). The CDR3 is 12 residues long. DNA of the CDR3: TGCAGTGCTAGAGACCGGGACCTAGAGCAGTACTTC. Translated: CSARDRDLEQYF.

The chain joins TRBV6-1 to TRBJ2-2, with a possible D match to TRBD1 (6 bases). Trimming removed 8 bases at V and 4 bases at J, with 11 bases between. CDR1 is MNHNS and CDR2 is SASEGT in the germline V gene. CDR3 length equals 13 residues. CDR3 coding DNA: TGTGCCAGCGAGGGGGAGCGCACCGGGGAGCTGTTTTTT. It is translated as CASEGERTGELFF.

This chain joins TRBV19 and TRBJ1-2; no firm D call. This CDR3 spans 15 amino acids. V lost 3 bases and J 8 bases, leaving 19 bases between the germline ends. Germline CDR1 is LNHDA and CDR2 is SQIVND (reference sequence). The CDR3 DNA follows: TGTGCCAGTAGTATCGGGCGGCGGGTTTCGCACGGCTACACCTTC. Amino acids: CASSIGRRVSHGYTF.

The gene calls are TRBV18 and TRBJ1-1; D ambiguous. Germline assignment: CDR1 KGHSH and CDR2 LQKENI. The V end lost 0 bases, the J end lost 5 bases, and 13 bases lay between the germline ends. The length of the CDR3 is 15 residues. CDR3 sequence: CASSPPSIRGTEAFF. Written as DNA, the CDR3 is TGTGCCAGCTCACCACCTTCGATCCGAGGGACTGAAGCTTTCTTT.

This clonotype appeared a few times. This rearrangement joins TRBV6-5 to TRBJ1-6, with D hard to call. V lost 1 base to trimming and J lost 5 bases, with 9 bases between them. Germline V gene sequence: CDR1 MNHEY, CDR2 SVGAGI. The CDR3 is 15 amino acids. DNA of the CDR3: TGTGCCAGCAGTTACTTTTCACCTAATAATTCACCCCTCCACTTT. Translating it yields CASSYFSPNNSPLHF.

CDR3 sequence reads: CATSRDKGARGYTF. DNA for the CDR3: TGTGCCACCAGCAGAGATAAGGGGGCCAGGGGCTACACCTTC. The genes are TRBV15 and TRBJ1-2, with TRBD1 matching over 7 bases. This CDR3 is built from 14 residues. V gave up 0 bases and J gave up 8 bases; unmatched junction bases: 6. Germline CDR1 is LNHNV and CDR2 is YYDKDF (reference sequence).

V gene TRBV27 combines with J gene TRBJ2-1; D possibly corresponds to TRBD2 (6 bases). CDR3 size: 13 residues. Germline CDR1 reads MNHEY; CDR2 reads SMNVEV (reference sequence). Deletions cut 5 bases from V and 10 bases from J, with 15 bases between. CDR3 region: CASSEGLAWEQFF. CDR3 coding DNA: TGTGCCAGCAGTGAGGGCCTAGCGTGGGAGCAGTTCTTC.

This clonotype was counted only a few times. This chain links TRBV20-1 with TRBJ1-6; D is unclear. CDR3 size: 15 residues. V shed 3 bases and J shed 3 bases, with 12 bases lying between them. CDR1 and CDR2 from the germline V gene are DFQATT and SNEGSKA (reference sequence). This CDR3 reads CSASLREGYNSPLHF. Written as DNA, the CDR3 is TGCAGTGCTAGTTTAAGGGAAGGCTATAATTCACCCCTCCACTTT.

V usage is TRBV6-5 and J usage is TRBJ2-3; 12 bases line up with TRBD2. This CDR3 comprises 17 residues. The V gene end was trimmed by 4 bases and the J gene end by 5 bases; junction bases not matched to a gene: 10. CDR1 and CDR2 from the germline V gene are MNHEY and SVGAGI. CDR3 nucleotides: TGTGCCAGCAGTTCCTGGCCTAGCGGGGGGGTTGGAGATACGCAGTATTTT. This translates into CASSSWPSGGVGDTQYF.

Only a few counts were recorded for this clonotype. The chain uses TRBV20-1 and TRBJ1-1; TRBD1 is a possible D gene (6 bases). The CDR3 sequence is 14 residues long. Trimming pared 1 base from V and 5 bases from J, leaving 14 bases between. CDR1 and CDR2 (germline): DFQATT, SNEGSKA (reference sequence). In DNA, the CDR3 is TGCAGTGCTAGAGGGGGGGCTGGGGTTACTGAAGCTTTCTTT. Protein: CSARGGAGVTEAFF.

This sequence joins TRBV29-1 and TRBJ1-1; D gene unclear. CDR1 and CDR2 from the germline V gene are SQVTM and ANQGSEA. The CDR3 spans 13 residues. V lost 2 bases and J 6 bases, leaving 13 bases between the germline ends. For the CDR3, the DNA is TGCAGCGTTGAAAAGCCTGAGTCGGCTGAAGCTTTCTTT. It encodes CSVEKPESAEAFF.